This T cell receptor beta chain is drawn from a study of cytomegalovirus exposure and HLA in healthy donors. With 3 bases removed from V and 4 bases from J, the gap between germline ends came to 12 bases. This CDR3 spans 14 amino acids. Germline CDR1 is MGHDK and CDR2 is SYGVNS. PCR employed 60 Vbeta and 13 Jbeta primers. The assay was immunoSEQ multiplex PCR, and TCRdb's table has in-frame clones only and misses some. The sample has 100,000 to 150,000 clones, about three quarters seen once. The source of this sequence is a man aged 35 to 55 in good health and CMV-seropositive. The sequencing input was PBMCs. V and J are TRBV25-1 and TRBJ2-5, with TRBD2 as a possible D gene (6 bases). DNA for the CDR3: TGTGCCAGCAGTGAGGGGGGAAGGAGAGAGACCCAGTACTTC. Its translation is CASSEGGRRETQYF.